The 7 T cell receptor beta chains in this list originate from one sample, sequenced in a study of cytomegalovirus exposure and HLA in healthy donors. PCR primers comprised 60 Vbeta and 13 Jbeta primers. Sequencing was performed with immunoSEQ multiplex PCR; in TCRdb, only in-frame clones are kept and a portion is missing. The table has 110,000 to 150,000 clones, nearly 80% seen once; the top ten hold 5.1%. The sample was PBMCs. These receptor sequences come from a male donor in good health and CMV-seronegative.

The chain links TRBV7-2 to TRBJ2-5; perhaps TRBD2 as D (5 bases). The germline V gene has CDR1 SGHTA and CDR2 FQGNSA. The CDR3 is made up of 15 amino acids. V lost 1 base to trimming and J lost 1 base, with 10 bases between them. CDR3 nucleotides: TGTGCCAGCAGCTTAGGTAGCGTCAGCCAAGAGACCCAGTACTTC. Its protein is CASSLGSVSQETQYF.

This clone was seen only once. The chain recombines TRBV5-1 with TRBJ2-7, with D hard to call. V gave up 0 bases and J gave up 3 bases, with 4 bases separating them. The CDR3 extends over 12 amino acids. The V gene's germline CDR1 is SGHRS and CDR2 YFSETQ. Written as DNA, the CDR3 is TGCGCCAGCAGCTTGGATCGCTACGAGCAGTACTTC. It encodes CASSLDRYEQYF.

This clone was counted only a few times. The V gene is TRBV19, the J gene TRBJ1-6; tentative D call: TRBD1 (6 bases). CDR1 is LNHDA and CDR2 is SQIVND in the germline V gene (reference sequence). Trimming stripped 5 bases from V and 7 bases from J, with 12 bases between. There are 14 residues in the CDR3. CDR3 sequence: CASSSTGSNSPLHF. The CDR3 nucleotides are TGTGCCAGTAGTTCTACAGGGAGCAATTCACCCCTCCACTTT. Combining the CDR3 with reference TRBV19 and TRBJ1-6 gives the whole variable domain DGGITQSPKYLFRKEGQNVTLSCEQNLNHDAMYWYRQDPGQGLRLIYYSQIVNDFQKGDIAEGYSVSREKKESFPLTVTSAQKNPTAFYLCASSSTGSNSPLHFGNGTRLTVT.

The chain joins TRBV2 to TRBJ2-1, with 7 bases matching TRBD2. Trimming took 1 base from V and 8 from J; bases not matched to a gene: 8. The CDR3 is 15 residues long. Germline CDR1 reads SNHLY; CDR2 reads FYNNEI. The CDR3 sequence: CASSEGSRRGDEQFF. The DNA of the CDR3 is TGTGCCAGCAGTGAAGGGTCCAGACGGGGGGATGAGCAGTTCTTC.

The chain uses TRBV18 and TRBJ2-1; tentative D call: TRBD2 (5 bases). The CDR3 has 15 residues. Trimming removed 5 bases from V and 7 bases from J, with 18 bases in between. CDR1 is KGHSH, CDR2 LQKENI, per germline. This CDR3 reads CASSVPAGNKNEQFF. CDR3 sequence (DNA): TGTGCCAGCTCAGTCCCAGCCGGGAACAAAAATGAGCAGTTCTTC.

V is TRBV5-6 and J is TRBJ2-5; TRBD1 matches at 8 bases. CDR1 SGHDT and CDR2 YYEEEE come from the germline V gene. V shed 1 base, J shed 3 bases, and the junction held 17 bases outside the gene matches. This CDR3 region has 19 residues. The CDR3 coding sequence is TGTGCCAGCAGCTTGACGGGCTTGACAGGGGTAAGAAGGGAAGAGACCCAGTACTTC. Its translation is CASSLTGLTGVRREETQYF.

V usage is TRBV10-1 and J usage is TRBJ1-1; D not resolved. V lost 7 bases to trimming and J lost 3 bases, with 15 bases between them. This CDR3 is built from 14 residues. Germline lookup yields CDR1 WNHNN and CDR2 SYGVQD (reference sequence). CDR3 amino acids: CASTLDLSYTEAFF. The DNA for the CDR3 is TGCGCCAGCACTCTGGACTTATCCTACACTGAAGCTTTCTTT.